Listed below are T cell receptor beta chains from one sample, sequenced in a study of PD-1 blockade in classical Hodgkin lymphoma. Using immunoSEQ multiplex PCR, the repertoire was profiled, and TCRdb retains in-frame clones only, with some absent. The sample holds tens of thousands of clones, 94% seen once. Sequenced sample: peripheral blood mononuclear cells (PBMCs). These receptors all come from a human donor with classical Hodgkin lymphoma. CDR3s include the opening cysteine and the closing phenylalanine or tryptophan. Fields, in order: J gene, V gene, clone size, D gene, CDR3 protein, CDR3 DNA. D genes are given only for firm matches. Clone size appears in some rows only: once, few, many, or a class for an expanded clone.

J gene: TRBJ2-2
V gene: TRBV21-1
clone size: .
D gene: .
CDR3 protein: CASFEGRNTGELFF
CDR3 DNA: TGTGCCAGCTTCGAGGGACGTAACACCGGGGAGCTGTTTTTT

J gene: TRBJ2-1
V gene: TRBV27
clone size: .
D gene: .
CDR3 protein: CASSLDPANYNEQFF
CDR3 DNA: TGTGCCAGCAGTTTAGACCCAGCGAATTACAATGAGCAGTTCTTC

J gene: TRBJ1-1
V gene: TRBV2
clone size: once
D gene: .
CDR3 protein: CASSEVVDTEAFF
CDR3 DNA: TGTGCCAGCAGTGAGGTGGTTGACACTGAAGCTTTCTTT

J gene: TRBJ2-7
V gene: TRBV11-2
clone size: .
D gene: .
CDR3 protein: CASSLRPLPSYEQYF
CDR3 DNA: TGTGCCAGCAGCCTCAGACCGCTCCCAAGTTACGAGCAGTACTTC

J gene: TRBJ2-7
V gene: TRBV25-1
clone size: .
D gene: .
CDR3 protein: CASSEWPNSYEQYF
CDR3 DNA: TGTGCCAGCAGTGAATGGCCCAATTCCTACGAGCAGTACTTC

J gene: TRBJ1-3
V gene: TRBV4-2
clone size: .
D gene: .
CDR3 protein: CASSPRERWSRNTIYF
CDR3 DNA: TGTGCCAGCAGCCCTCGGGAGAGATGGAGCCGAAACACCATATATTTT

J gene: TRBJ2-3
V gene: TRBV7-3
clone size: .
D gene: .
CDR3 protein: CASSLTPGSADTQYF
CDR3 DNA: TGTGCCAGCAGCTTAACCCCGGGCAGCGCGGATACGCAGTATTTT

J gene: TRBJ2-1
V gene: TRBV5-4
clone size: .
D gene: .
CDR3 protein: CASTQRPSLYNEQFF
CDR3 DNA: TGTGCCAGCACACAGCGGCCTTCCCTCTACAATGAGCAGTTCTTC

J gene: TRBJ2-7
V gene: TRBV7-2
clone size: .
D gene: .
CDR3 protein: CASSFTRDTLSYEQYF
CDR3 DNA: TGTGCCAGCAGCTTTACTCGGGACACCCTCTCCTACGAGCAGTACTTC

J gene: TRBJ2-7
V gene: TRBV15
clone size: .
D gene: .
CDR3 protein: CATTFGLQEGYEQYF
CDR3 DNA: TGTGCCACGACATTCGGCCTTCAAGAGGGATACGAGCAGTACTTC

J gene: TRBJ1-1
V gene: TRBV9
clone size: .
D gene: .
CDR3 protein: CASSVAMGLNTEAFF
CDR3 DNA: TGTGCCAGCAGCGTAGCGATGGGGTTGAACACTGAAGCTTTCTTT

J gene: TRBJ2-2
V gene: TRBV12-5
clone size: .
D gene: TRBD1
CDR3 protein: CASGVGQGVAGELFF
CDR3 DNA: TGTGCTAGTGGTGTTGGACAGGGGGTGGCCGGGGAGCTGTTTTTT

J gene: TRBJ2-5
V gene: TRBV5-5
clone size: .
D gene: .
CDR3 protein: CASSFRDRETQYF
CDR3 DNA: TGTGCCAGCAGCTTTAGAGACCGGGAGACCCAGTACTTC

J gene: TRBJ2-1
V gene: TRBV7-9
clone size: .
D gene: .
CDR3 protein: CASSLIQGLGGLNEQFF
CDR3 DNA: TGTGCCAGCAGCTTGATACAGGGGCTTGGGGGGTTGAATGAGCAGTTCTTC

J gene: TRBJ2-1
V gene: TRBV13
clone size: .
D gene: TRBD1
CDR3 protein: CASSRPDSQGRGEQFF
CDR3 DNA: TGTGCCAGCAGCCGACCCGACTCACAGGGGCGCGGTGAGCAGTTCTTC

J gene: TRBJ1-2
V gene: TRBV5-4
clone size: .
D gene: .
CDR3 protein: CASSLPSGFTTF
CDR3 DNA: TGTGCCAGCAGCCTTCCCTCCGGGTTCACCACCTTC

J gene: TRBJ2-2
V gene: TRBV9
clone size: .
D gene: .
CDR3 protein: CASSVATNTGELFF
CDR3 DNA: TGTGCCAGCAGCGTAGCCACAAACACCGGGGAGCTGTTTTTT

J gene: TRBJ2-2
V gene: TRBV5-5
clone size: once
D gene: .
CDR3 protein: CASSNGISGELFF
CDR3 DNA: TGTGCCAGCAGCAACGGGATTTCGGGGGAGCTGTTTTTT

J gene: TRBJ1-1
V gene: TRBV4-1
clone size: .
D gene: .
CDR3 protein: CASSQESRNTEAFF
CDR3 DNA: TGCGCCAGCAGCCAAGAATCTAGGAACACTGAAGCTTTCTTT

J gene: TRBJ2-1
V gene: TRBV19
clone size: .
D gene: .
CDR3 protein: CASSMGFEDEQFF
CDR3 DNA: TGTGCCAGTAGTATGGGATTCGAGGATGAGCAGTTCTTC

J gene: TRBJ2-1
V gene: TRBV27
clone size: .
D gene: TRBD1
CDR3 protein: CASSRQGAEQFF
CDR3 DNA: TGTGCCAGCAGTAGACAGGGGGCAGAGCAGTTCTTC

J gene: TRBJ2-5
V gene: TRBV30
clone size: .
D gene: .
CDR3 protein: CAWKNDPEKTQYF
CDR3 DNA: TGTGCCTGGAAAAACGACCCGGAGAAGACCCAGTACTTC

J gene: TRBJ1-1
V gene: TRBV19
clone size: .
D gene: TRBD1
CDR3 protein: CASSVDREHTEAFF
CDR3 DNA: TGTGCCAGTAGTGTCGACAGGGAGCACACTGAAGCTTTCTTT

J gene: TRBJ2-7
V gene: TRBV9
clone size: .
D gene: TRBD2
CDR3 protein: CASSVGSGGAYEQYF
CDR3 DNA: TGTGCCAGCAGCGTAGGGAGCGGGGGGGCCTACGAGCAGTACTTC

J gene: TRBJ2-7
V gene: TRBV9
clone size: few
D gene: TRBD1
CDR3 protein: CASSVDAGTGFYEQYF
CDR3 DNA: TGTGCCAGCAGCGTAGATGCAGGGACAGGGTTCTACGAGCAGTACTTC

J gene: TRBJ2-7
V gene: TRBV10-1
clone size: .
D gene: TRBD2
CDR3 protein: CASSPGLATTYEQYF
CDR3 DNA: TGCGCCAGCAGTCCGGGACTAGCGACCACCTACGAGCAGTACTTC

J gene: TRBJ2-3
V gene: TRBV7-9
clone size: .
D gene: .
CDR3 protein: CASSFLAGNTQYF
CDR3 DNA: TGTGCCAGCAGCTTCCTCGCCGGGAATACGCAGTATTTT

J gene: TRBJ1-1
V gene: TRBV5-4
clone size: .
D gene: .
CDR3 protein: CASSSVQGGTEAFF
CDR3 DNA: TGTGCCAGCAGCTCGGTACAGGGAGGCACTGAAGCTTTCTTT

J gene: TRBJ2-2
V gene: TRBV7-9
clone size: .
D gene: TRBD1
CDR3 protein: CASSHGKTGWTGELFF
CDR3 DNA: TGTGCCAGCAGCCACGGGAAGACAGGGTGGACCGGGGAGCTGTTTTTT

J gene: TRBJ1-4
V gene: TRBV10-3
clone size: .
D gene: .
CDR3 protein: CAISEGVNEKLFF
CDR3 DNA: TGTGCCATCAGTGAGGGTGTAAATGAAAAACTGTTTTTT

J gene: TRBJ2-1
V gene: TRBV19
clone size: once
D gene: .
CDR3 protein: CASSIGLGSSYNEQFF
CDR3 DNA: TGTGCCAGTAGTATTGGTTTGGGGAGCTCCTACAATGAGCAGTTCTTC

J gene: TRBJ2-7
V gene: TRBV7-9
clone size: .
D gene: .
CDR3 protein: CASSLAGTDYEQYF
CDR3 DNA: TGTGCCAGCAGCTTGGCGGGGACAGACTACGAGCAGTACTTC

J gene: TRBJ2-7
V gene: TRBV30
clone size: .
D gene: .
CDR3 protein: CAWSDGNVGEQYF
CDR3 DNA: TGTGCCTGGAGTGACGGGAACGTAGGTGAGCAGTACTTC

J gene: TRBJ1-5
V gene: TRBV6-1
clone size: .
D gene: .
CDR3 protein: CASAIQLNQPQHF
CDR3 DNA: TGTGCCAGCGCTATACAACTTAATCAGCCCCAGCATTTT

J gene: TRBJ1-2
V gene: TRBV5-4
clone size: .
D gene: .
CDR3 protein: CASTGASGTYGYTF
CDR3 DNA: TGTGCCAGCACAGGGGCCTCGGGGACCTATGGCTACACCTTC

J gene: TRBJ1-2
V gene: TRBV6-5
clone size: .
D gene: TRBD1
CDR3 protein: CASRLRQGRYTF
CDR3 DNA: TGTGCCAGCAGACTTAGACAGGGTCGCTACACCTTC

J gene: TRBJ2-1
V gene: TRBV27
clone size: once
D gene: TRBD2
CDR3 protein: CASSFRFGTSGSGEQFF
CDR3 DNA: TGTGCCAGCAGTTTTAGATTCGGGACTAGCGGGAGTGGTGAGCAGTTCTTC

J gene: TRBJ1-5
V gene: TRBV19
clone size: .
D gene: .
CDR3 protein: CASNGAGIVGQPQHF
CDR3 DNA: TGTGCCAGTAACGGGGCGGGAATCGTGGGTCAGCCCCAGCATTTT

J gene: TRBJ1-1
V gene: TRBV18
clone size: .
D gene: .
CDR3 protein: CASSPIGPGTDTEAFF
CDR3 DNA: TGTGCCAGCTCACCGATCGGGCCTGGGACGGACACTGAAGCTTTCTTT

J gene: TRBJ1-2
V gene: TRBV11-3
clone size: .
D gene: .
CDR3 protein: CASSLEGIRTGGYTF
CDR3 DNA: TGTGCCAGCAGCTTAGAGGGGATTCGCACAGGGGGCTACACCTTC

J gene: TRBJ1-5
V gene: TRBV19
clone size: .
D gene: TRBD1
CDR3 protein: CASSQGARGQPQHF
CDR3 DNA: TGTGCCAGTAGTCAGGGGGCGCGTGGGCAGCCCCAGCATTTT

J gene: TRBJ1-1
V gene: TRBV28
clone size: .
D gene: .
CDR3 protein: CVAQGRTEAFF
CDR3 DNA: TGTGTTGCGCAGGGGAGGACTGAAGCTTTCTTT

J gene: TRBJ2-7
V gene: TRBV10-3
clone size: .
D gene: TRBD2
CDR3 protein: CATELAGSGEQYF
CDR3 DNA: TGTGCCACAGAACTAGCGGGGTCGGGCGAGCAGTACTTC

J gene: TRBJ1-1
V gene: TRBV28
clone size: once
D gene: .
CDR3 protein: CASGRGGLAFF
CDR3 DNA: TGTGCCAGCGGCCGGGGGGGGCTGGCTTTCTTT

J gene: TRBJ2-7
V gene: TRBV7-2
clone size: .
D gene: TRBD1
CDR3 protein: CASSPFSTGSYEQYF
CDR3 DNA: TGTGCCAGCAGCCCGTTTTCGACAGGGAGCTACGAGCAGTACTTC

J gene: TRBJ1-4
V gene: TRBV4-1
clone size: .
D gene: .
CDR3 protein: CASSQGATSTNEKLFF
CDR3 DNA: TGCGCCAGCAGCCAAGGGGCCACGTCAACTAATGAAAAACTGTTTTTT

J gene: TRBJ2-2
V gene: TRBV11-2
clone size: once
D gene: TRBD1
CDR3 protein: CASSPGQINTGELFF
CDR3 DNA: TGTGCCAGCAGCCCGGGACAGATCAACACCGGGGAGCTGTTTTTT